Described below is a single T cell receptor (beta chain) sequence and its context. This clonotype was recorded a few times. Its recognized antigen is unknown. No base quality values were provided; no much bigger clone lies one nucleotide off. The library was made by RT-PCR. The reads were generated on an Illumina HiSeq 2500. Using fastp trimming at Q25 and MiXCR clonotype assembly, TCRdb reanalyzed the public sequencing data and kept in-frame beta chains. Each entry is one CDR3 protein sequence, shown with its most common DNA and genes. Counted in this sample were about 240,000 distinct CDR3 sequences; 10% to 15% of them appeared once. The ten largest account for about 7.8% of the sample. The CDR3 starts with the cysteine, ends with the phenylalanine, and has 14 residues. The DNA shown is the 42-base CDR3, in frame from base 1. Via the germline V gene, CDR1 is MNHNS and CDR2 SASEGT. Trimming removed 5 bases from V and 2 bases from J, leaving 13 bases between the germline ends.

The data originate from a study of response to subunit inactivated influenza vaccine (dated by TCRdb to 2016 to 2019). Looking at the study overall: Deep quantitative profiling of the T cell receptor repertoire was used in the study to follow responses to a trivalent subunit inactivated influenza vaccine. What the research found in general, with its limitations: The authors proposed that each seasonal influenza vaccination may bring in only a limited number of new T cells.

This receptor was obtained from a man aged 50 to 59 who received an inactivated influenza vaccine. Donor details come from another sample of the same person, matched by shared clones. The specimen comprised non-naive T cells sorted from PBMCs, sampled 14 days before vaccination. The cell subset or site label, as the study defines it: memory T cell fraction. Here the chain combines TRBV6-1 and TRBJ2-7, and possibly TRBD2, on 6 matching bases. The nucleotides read TGTGCCAGCAGTCCCCGGGGGATTACCTACGAGCAGTACTTC. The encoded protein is CASSPRGITYEQYF.